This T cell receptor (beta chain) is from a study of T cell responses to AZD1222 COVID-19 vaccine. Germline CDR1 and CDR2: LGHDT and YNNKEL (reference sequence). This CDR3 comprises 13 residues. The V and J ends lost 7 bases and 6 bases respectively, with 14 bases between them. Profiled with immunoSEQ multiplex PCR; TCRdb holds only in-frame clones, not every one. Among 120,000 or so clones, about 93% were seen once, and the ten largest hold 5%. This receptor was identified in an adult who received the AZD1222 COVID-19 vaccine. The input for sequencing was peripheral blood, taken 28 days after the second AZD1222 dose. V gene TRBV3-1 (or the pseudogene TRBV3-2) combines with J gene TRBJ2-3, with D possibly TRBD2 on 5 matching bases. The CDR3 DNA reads TGTGCCAGCAACCGACTAAACGAGGATACGCAGTATTTT. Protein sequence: CASNRLNEDTQYF.